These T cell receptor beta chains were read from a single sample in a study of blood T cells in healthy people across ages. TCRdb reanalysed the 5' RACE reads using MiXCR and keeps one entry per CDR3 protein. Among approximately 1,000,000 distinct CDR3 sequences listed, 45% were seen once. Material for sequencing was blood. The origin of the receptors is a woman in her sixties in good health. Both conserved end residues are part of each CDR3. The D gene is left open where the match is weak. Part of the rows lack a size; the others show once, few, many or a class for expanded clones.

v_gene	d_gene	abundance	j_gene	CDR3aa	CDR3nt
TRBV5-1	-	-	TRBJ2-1	CASTAIAAYNEQFF	TGCGCCAGCACAGCTATAGCGGCCTACAATGAGCAGTTCTTC
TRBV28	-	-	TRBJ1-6	CASSSRRPGEPLHF	TGTGCCAGCAGTTCCCGGAGGCCCGGGGAACCCCTCCACTTT
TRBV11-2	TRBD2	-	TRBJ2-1	CASSLTSGSDYNEQFF	TGTGCCAGCAGCTTGACAAGCGGGAGTGACTACAATGAGCAGTTCTTC
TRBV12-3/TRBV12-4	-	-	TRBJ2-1	CASSLEWGAGNNEQFF	TGTGCCAGCAGTTTAGAGTGGGGAGCGGGTAACAATGAGCAGTTCTTC
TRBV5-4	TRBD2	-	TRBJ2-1	CASSLGLAANEQFF	TGTGCCAGCAGCCTGGGACTAGCGGCGAATGAGCAGTTCTTC
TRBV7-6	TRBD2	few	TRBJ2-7	CASSLSTAGGPFEQYF	TGTGCCAGCAGCTTAAGTACAGCGGGAGGGCCTTTCGAGCAGTACTTC
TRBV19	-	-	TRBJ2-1	CASSIGLSVSSYNEQFF	TGTGCCAGTAGTATAGGGCTCTCGGTAAGCTCCTACAATGAGCAGTTCTTC
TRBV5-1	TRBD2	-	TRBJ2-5	CASSLAPAGTKETQYF	TGCGCCAGCAGCTTGGCCCCAGCGGGAACTAAGGAGACCCAGTACTTC
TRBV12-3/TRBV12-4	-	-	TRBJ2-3	CASSLDLGGLSTDTQYF	TGTGCCAGCAGTCTAGACCTGGGGGGATTAAGCACAGATACGCAGTATTTT
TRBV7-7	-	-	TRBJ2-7	CASSLAGHDTYEQYF	TGTGCCAGCAGCTTGGCAGGACATGACACCTACGAGCAGTACTTC
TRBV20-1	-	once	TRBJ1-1	CSAKMDTEAFF	TGCAGTGCTAAAATGGACACTGAAGCTTTCTTT
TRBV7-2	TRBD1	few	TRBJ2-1	CASSRGQGDDYYNEQFF	TGTGCCAGCAGCCGGGGACAGGGTGACGACTACTACAATGAGCAGTTCTTC
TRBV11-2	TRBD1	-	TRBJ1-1	CASSRTGEATEAFF	TGTGCCAGCAGTCGGACAGGGGAAGCCACTGAAGCTTTCTTT
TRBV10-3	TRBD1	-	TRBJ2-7	CAISEGGQGPSYEQYF	TGTGCCATCAGTGAAGGGGGACAGGGTCCGTCCTACGAGCAGTACTTC
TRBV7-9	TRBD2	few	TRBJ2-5	CASSLVAGTQETQYF	TGTGCCAGCAGCTTGGTAGCGGGGACACAAGAGACCCAGTACTTC
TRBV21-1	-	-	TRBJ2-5	CASSKPGRGYEETQYF	TGTGCCAGCAGCAAACCGGGCAGGGGTTACGAAGAGACCCAGTACTTC
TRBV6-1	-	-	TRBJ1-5	CASSDQGSNNQPQHF	TGTGCCAGCAGTGACCAGGGGTCTAACAATCAGCCCCAGCATTTT
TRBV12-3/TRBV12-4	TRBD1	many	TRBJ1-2	CASRPGTGAFGYTF	TGTGCCAGCAGACCCGGGACAGGTGCTTTTGGCTACACCTTC
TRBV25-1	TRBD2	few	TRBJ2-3	CASSDRLAGDVDTQYF	TGTGCCAGCAGTGACCGACTAGCGGGAGATGTCGATACGCAGTATTTT
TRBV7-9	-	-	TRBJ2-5	CASASQRGQETQYF	TGTGCCAGCGCCTCTCAGAGGGGGCAAGAGACCCAGTACTTC
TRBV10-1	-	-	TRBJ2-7	CASSESVTYNEQYF	TGCGCCAGCAGTGAGTCCGTAACCTACAATGAGCAGTACTTC
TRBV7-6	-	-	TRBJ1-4	CASSLEGSNEKLFF	TGTGCCAGCAGCTTAGAGGGCAGTAATGAAAAACTGTTTTTT
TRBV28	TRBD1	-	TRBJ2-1	CASSLMAGGASLSSYNEQFF	TGTGCCAGCAGTTTAATGGCAGGGGGCGCCTCCCTTAGCTCCTACAATGAGCAGTTCTTC
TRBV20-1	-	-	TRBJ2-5	CRALGAPRGETQYF	TGCAGGGCCCTTGGGGCACCCCGGGGGGAGACCCAGTACTTC
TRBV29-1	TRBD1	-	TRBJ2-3	CSVEDDRGTDTQYF	TGCAGCGTTGAAGATGACAGGGGTACAGATACGCAGTATTTT
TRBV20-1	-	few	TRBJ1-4	CSARDRTTNEKLFF	TGCAGTGCAAGAGACCGGACAACTAATGAAAAACTGTTTTTT
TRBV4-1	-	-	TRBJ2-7	CASSQRPPGPYEQYF	TGCGCCAGCAGCCAGCGACCCCCGGGTCCCTACGAGCAGTACTTC
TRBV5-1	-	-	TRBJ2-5	CASSLSGNWEQYF	TGCGCCAGCAGCTTGTCAGGGAACTGGGAGCAGTACTTC